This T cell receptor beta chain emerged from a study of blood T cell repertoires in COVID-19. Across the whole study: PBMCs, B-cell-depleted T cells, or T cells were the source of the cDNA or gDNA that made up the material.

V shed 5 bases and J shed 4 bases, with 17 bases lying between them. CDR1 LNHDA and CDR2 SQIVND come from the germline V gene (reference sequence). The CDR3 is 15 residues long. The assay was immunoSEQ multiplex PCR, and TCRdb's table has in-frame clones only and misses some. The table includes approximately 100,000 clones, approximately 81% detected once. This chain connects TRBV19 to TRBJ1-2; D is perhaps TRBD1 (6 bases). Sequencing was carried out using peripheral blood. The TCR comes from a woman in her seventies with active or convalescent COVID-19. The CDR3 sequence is CASSPGQQALYGYTF. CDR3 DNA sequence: TGTGCCAGTAGTCCAGGACAGCAAGCCCTCTATGGCTACACCTTC.